This T cell receptor (beta chain) is drawn from a study of blood T cell repertoires in COVID-19. Study in general: Acute and convalescent COVID-19 specimens originated in the United States, Italy and Spain. In each case, the material was cDNA or gDNA derived from T cells, B-cell-depleted T cells, or PBMCs.

The V gene's germline CDR1 is MNHEY and CDR2 SMNVEV (reference sequence). The length of the CDR3 is 17 residues. The V end lost 3 bases, the J end lost 4 bases, and 18 bases lay between the germline ends. In its sample, this clone was seen once. In the original analysis: Cell counts per sample came from amplifying reference gene primers. Sequenced by immunoSEQ multiplex PCR; TCRdb stores in-frame clones only, minus some. From that table come the V and J calls and clone size; the DNA was used to work out D and trimming. The table includes roughly 220,000 clones, roughly 80% detected once. Sequences were obtained from peripheral blood. The chain joins TRBV27 to TRBJ1-4, with unresolved D. The clonotype was recovered from a woman between 55 and 75 years old with acute or convalescent COVID-19. In DNA, the CDR3 is TGTGCCAGCAGTTTTTACCCCGGGGTTAATCTTAATGAAAAACTGTTTTTT. Amino acid sequence: CASSFYPGVNLNEKLFF.